This T cell receptor beta chain was observed in a study of radiotherapy plus CTLA-4 blockade in lung cancer. Study context: Objective responses arose in approximately 19% of patients, and 31% experienced disease control. Findings and limits, study-wide: After radiotherapy and ipilimumab, tumor-derived clones expanded in peripheral blood.

CTLA-4 blockade with ipilimumab, together with focal radiation, was given to patients with chemo-refractory metastatic non-small-cell lung cancer. The germline V and J ends were trimmed by 7 bases and 0 bases, with 10 bases remaining between them. CDR1 and CDR2 (germline): MNHNY, SVGAGI (reference sequence). The CDR3 has 14 amino acids. Sequencing was performed with immunoSEQ multiplex PCR; in TCRdb, only in-frame clones are kept and a portion is missing. The repertoire consists of about 97,000 clones, with roughly 74% occurring once and the leading ten covering about 3%. A word on this clone: Its antigen is not known.

Material: peripheral blood, obtained from a patient treated with radiotherapy plus ipilimumab. The chain employs TRBV6-6 and TRBJ1-3; no clear D gene. This receptor was identified in a human donor with non-small cell lung cancer who had a partial response to radiotherapy plus ipilimumab. Some clones in this sample may be carry-over from other donors' samples. CDR3 sequence reads: CASTQLSSGNTIYF. The CDR3 coding sequence is TGTGCCAGCACCCAATTGAGCTCTGGAAACACCATATATTTT.